This T cell receptor (beta chain) was captured in a study of Ad26.COV2.S vaccination and SARS-CoV-2 variants. For the study at large: Ad26.COV2.S was injected intramuscularly once or twice, 56 days apart. Study-level results: Total responses of T cells may have been underestimated by the analyses of TCR breadth and depth. After vaccination, reports described spike-specific CD8+ and CD4+ T cell responses as showing substantial breadth.

A word on this clone: Its antigen is unidentified.

This CDR3 is 16 amino acids long. V lost 1 base and J lost 8; bases outside the gene matches: 13. Germline V gene lookup returns CDR1 MGHRA and CDR2 YSYEKL. Treatment reported: some 20 received Ad26.COV2.S at low or high dose, single or two shots; 5 received placebo; per-sample allocation not given. Samples were taken on day 63 after the first vaccine or placebo injection. The data were produced by immunoSEQ multiplex PCR, yet TCRdb's version contains in-frame clones alone and is incomplete. This sample has some 290,000 clones, with about 82% found just once. The TCR originated in a person aged 18-60 years who received the Ad26.COV2.S COVID-19 vaccine or a placebo. The chain employs TRBV4-1 and TRBJ1-1; TRBD1 matches at 7 bases. The sequencing here drew on peripheral blood, taken in a trial of Ad26.COV2.S vaccine versus placebo. CDR3 coding DNA: TGCGCCAGCAGCCAAGGGCACAGGGGAATAGCTAAAGAAGCTTTCTTT. It yields the protein CASSQGHRGIAKEAFF.